One sample yielded the 18 T cell receptor beta chains listed below, sequenced in a study of cytomegalovirus exposure and HLA in healthy donors. 60 Vbeta and 13 Jbeta primers were used in PCR. Some clones are missing from TCRdb's copy, which holds only in-frame ones; the method was immunoSEQ multiplex PCR. The sample table sets out 110,000 to 150,000 clones. The sample comprised PBMCs. The source is a woman between 18 and 30 years old in good health and CMV-seronegative.

V is TRBV9 and J is TRBJ2-5, with 8 bases matching TRBD2. Germline lookup yields CDR1 SGDLS and CDR2 YYNGEE. Germline trimming cut 1 base from V and 5 bases from J; bases unmatched to any gene: 16. This CDR3 spans 18 amino acids. CDR3 region: CASSVSRLAGDSRETQYF. The CDR3 DNA follows: TGTGCCAGCAGCGTATCGAGGCTAGCGGGTGATAGTAGGGAGACCCAGTACTTC. The whole variable domain, remainder taken from reference TRBV9 and TRBJ2-5, is DSGVTQTPKHLITATGQRVTLRCSPRSGDLSVYWYQQSLDQGLQFLIQYYNGEERAKGNILERFSAQQFPDLHSELNLSSLELGDSALYFCASSVSRLAGDSRETQYFGPGTRLLVL.

This chain links TRBV6-4 with TRBJ2-3, with 8 bases lining up with TRBD2. CDR3 size: 15 residues. Germline lookup yields CDR1 MRHNA and CDR2 SNTAGT. The V gene end was trimmed by 3 bases and the J gene end by 2 bases; junction bases not matched to a gene: 4. CDR3 residues: CASSENSGTTDTQYF. The CDR3 DNA follows: TGTGCCAGCAGTGAAAATAGCGGGACCACAGATACGCAGTATTTT.

The rearrangement joins TRBV29-1 to TRBJ2-7, with D possibly TRBD1 on 6 matching bases. Looked up from germline, CDR1 is SQVTM and CDR2 is ANQGSEA. V shed 3 bases and J shed 3 bases, with 12 bases lying between them. This CDR3 is 13 amino acids long. The CDR3 DNA sequence: TGCAGCGTTGATTCCGGGGACAACTACGAGCAGTACTTC. It is translated as CSVDSGDNYEQYF.

The chain uses TRBV5-1 and TRBJ1-1; 9 bases agree with TRBD1. Per germline, CDR1 SGHRS and CDR2 YFSETQ. Trimming removed 0 bases from V and 6 bases from J; junction bases left unmatched: 6. The CDR3 is made up of 15 amino acids. The CDR3 DNA sequence: TGCGCCAGCAGCTTGGGGGACAGGGAAGGCGCTGAAGCTTTCTTT. Translating it yields CASSLGDREGAEAFF. The whole variable domain, filled in from reference TRBV5-1 and TRBJ1-1, reads KAGVTQTPRYLIKTRGQQVTLSCSPISGHRSVSWYQQTPGQGLQFLFEYFSETQRNKGNFPGRFSGRQFSNSRSEMNVSTLELGDSALYLCASSLGDREGAEAFFGQGTRLTVV.

This sequence joins TRBV30 and TRBJ1-1; D unresolved. Trimming stripped 0 bases from V and 5 bases from J, with 10 bases between. The CDR3 length is 13 residues. Germline V lookup: CDR1 GTSNPN, CDR2 SVGIG (reference sequence). The CDR3 here is CAWSVGSGTEAFF. In DNA, the CDR3 is TGTGCCTGGAGTGTAGGTTCGGGTACTGAAGCTTTCTTT.

The V gene is TRBV7-2, the J gene TRBJ2-4; TRBD1 agrees at 8 bases. Germline V gene data show CDR1 as SGHTA and CDR2 as FQGNSA. V shed 5 bases and J 2 bases; nucleotides not matched to a gene: 8. This CDR3 region has 16 residues. The CDR3 DNA reads as TGTGCCAGCAGCAAGCGGACAGGGTTGTCCAAAAACATTCAGTACTTC. Translated, it gives CASSKRTGLSKNIQYF.

This chain connects TRBV6-6 to TRBJ2-7; TRBD1 aligns across 7 bases. Per the germline V gene, CDR1 is MNHNY and CDR2 is SVGAGI (reference sequence). The CDR3 runs to 13 residues. With 2 bases clipped from V and 4 bases from J, the junction kept 2 bases outside the gene matches. CDR3 in amino acids: CASSYPGQYEQYF. DNA of the CDR3: TGTGCCAGCAGTTACCCGGGACAGTACGAGCAGTACTTC.

The V gene is TRBV4-1, the J gene TRBJ1-1, with D possibly matching TRBD1 (6 bases). The V gene lost 3 bases and the J gene lost 5 bases, with 13 bases spanning the gap. CDR1 MGHRA and CDR2 YSYEKL come from the germline V gene. The CDR3 runs to 14 residues. The CDR3: CASSQARGDTEAFF. CDR3 coding DNA: TGCGCCAGCAGCCAGGCCAGGGGAGATACTGAAGCTTTCTTT.

V usage is TRBV2 and J usage is TRBJ2-7; D gene uncertain. Germline V lookup: CDR1 SNHLY, CDR2 FYNNEI. The CDR3 contains 12 residues. V lost 3 bases, J lost 1 base, and 4 bases lay in between. In nucleotides, the CDR3 is TGTGCCAGCAGTGACTATTCCTACGAGCAGTACTTC. It specifies CASSDYSYEQYF.

The chain is built from TRBV9 and TRBJ2-3; D perhaps matches TRBD2 (6 bases). The germline CDR1 and CDR2 sequences are SGDLS and YYNGEE. The germline V and J ends were trimmed by 0 bases and 1 base, with 12 bases remaining between them. The CDR3 extends over 16 amino acids. The CDR3 DNA reads TGTGCCAGCAGCGTAGGACTAGACCGGGGCACAGATACGCAGTATTTT. Its protein product is CASSVGLDRGTDTQYF. The whole variable domain, filled in from reference TRBV9 and TRBJ2-3, reads DSGVTQTPKHLITATGQRVTLRCSPRSGDLSVYWYQQSLDQGLQFLIQYYNGEERAKGNILERFSAQQFPDLHSELNLSSLELGDSALYFCASSVGLDRGTDTQYFGPGTRLTVL.

The J gene is TRBJ2-1, the V gene TRBV21-1; the table names TRBD2, a call not compared with the DNA. TRBV21-1 is annotated as a pseudogene. The CDR3 is made up of 13 amino acids. As DNA, the CDR3 is TGTGCCAGCAGCAAAGTGGCGGGCGCTGAGCAGTTCTTC. It yields the protein CASSKVAGAEQFF.

The V call is TRBV5-1, the J call TRBJ1-5, with 7 bases aligning to TRBD1. The CDR3 loop spans 14 amino acids. Trimming removed 4 bases from V and 4 bases from J; junction bases left unmatched: 5. The germline V gene encodes CDR1 SGHRS and CDR2 YFSETQ. Here the CDR3 DNA reads TGCGCCAGCAGCCTGGGGACAGATAATCAGCCCCAGCATTTT. As protein: CASSLGTDNQPQHF.

The chain has TRBV4-1 and TRBJ2-1, with D possibly matching TRBD2 (5 bases). CDR3 size: 15 residues. Deletions cut 1 base from V and 6 bases from J, with 13 bases between. From germline, CDR1 is MGHRA and CDR2 YSYEKL. CDR3 DNA sequence: TGCGCCAGCAGCCAAGCGGGATCTGTAGGCAATGAGCAGTTCTTC. It is translated as CASSQAGSVGNEQFF.

The chain employs TRBV11-2 and TRBJ1-4; tentative D call: TRBD1 (5 bases). Germline values: CDR1 SGHAT, CDR2 FQNNGV. The CDR3 extends over 17 amino acids. With 0 bases removed from V and 8 bases from J, the gap between germline ends came to 19 bases. As DNA, the CDR3 is TGTGCCAGCAGCTTAGATCTCCGAGGCCAGGGAGGGGAAAAACTGTTTTTT. Its translation is CASSLDLRGQGGEKLFF.

V usage is TRBV7-8 and J usage is TRBJ2-2; D might be TRBD2 (5 bases). The CDR3 contains 17 residues. Germline-derived CDR1 and CDR2 are SGHVS and FQNEAQ. V lost 6 bases to trimming and J lost 4 bases, with 21 bases between them. This chain's CDR3 is CASRAPWTDASTGELFF. The DNA for the CDR3 is TGTGCCAGCAGGGCGCCTTGGACTGACGCGAGCACCGGGGAGCTGTTTTTT.

The V call is TRBV7-9, the J call TRBJ2-1; 11 bases map to TRBD1. CDR1 is SEHNR and CDR2 is FQNEAQ in the germline V gene (reference sequence). The V and J ends lost 11 bases and 8 bases, in that order; junction bases with no gene match: 11. There are 14 residues in the CDR3. This CDR3 reads CAVQGTGGFHEQFF. CDR3 in DNA: TGTGCCGTACAGGGGACAGGGGGTTTCCATGAGCAGTTCTTC.

This chain joins TRBV9 and TRBJ2-3; TRBD2 might be the D (5 bases). CDR3 size: 17 residues. V shed 4 bases and J shed 2 bases, with 20 bases lying between them. Germline CDR1 reads SGDLS; CDR2 reads YYNGEE. The CDR3 DNA sequence: TGTGCCAGCAGCCCCCGTGCTAGCCCCGCCTTCACAGATACGCAGTATTTT. Its protein is CASSPRASPAFTDTQYF. The complete variable domain, with remaining parts taken from reference TRBV9 and TRBJ2-3, reads DSGVTQTPKHLITATGQRVTLRCSPRSGDLSVYWYQQSLDQGLQFLIQYYNGEERAKGNILERFSAQQFPDLHSELNLSSLELGDSALYFCASSPRASPAFTDTQYFGPGTRLTVL.

The rearrangement uses TRBV4-2 and TRBJ2-1; 10 bases align to TRBD2. V gave up 0 bases and J gave up 8 bases; unmatched junction bases: 4. The CDR3 length is 15 residues. Germline CDR1 LGHNA, CDR2 YNFKEQ. The CDR3 nucleotides are TGTGCCAGCAGCCAAGAAGCGGGAGGGCGACATGAGCAGTTCTTC. Translating it yields CASSQEAGGRHEQFF.